The 12 T cell receptor beta chains in this list originate from one sample, sequenced in a study of tissue T cells after allogeneic stem cell transplantation. Sequenced by immunoSEQ multiplex PCR; TCRdb stores in-frame clones only, minus some. The table includes 35,000 to 50,000 clones, roughly 92% detected once. The sample was blood, taken before transplantation. The origin of the receptors is a woman aged 35 to 69 who later had graft-versus-host disease after an allogeneic stem cell transplant.

This clone was recorded once. V gene TRBV28 combines with J gene TRBJ1-3; D is unclear. Germline V gene sequence: CDR1 MDHEN, CDR2 SYDVKM. V was trimmed by 0 bases and J by 7 bases, leaving 4 bases between them. The CDR3 sequence is 12 residues long. The CDR3 DNA follows: TGTGCCAGCAGTTTATGGGGGAACACCATATATTTT. It yields the protein CASSLWGNTIYF.

The rearrangement links TRBV30 to TRBJ1-2, with D possibly being TRBD1 (5 bases). Trimming stripped 0 bases from V and 7 bases from J, with 9 bases between. The CDR3 runs to 12 residues. Germline CDR1 is GTSNPN and CDR2 is SVGIG (reference sequence). The DNA for the CDR3 is TGTGCCTGGAGTGTGGGGGATCGTGGCTACACCTTC. Amino acid sequence: CAWSVGDRGYTF.

This clone has a single count. This chain uses TRBV6-5 with TRBJ1-6; D gene uncertain. The CDR3 spans 13 residues. Germline-derived CDR1 and CDR2 are MNHEY and SVGAGI. Trimming took off 6 bases at V and 9 bases at J, with 12 bases between the two ends. Here the CDR3 reads CASSRVEGSPLHF. For the CDR3, the DNA is TGTGCCAGCAGCCGCGTGGAGGGTTCACCCCTCCACTTT.

The rearrangement joins TRBV15 to TRBJ2-1; D ambiguous. V lost 5 bases and J 0 bases, leaving 11 bases between the germline ends. The CDR3 loop spans 15 amino acids. Per germline, CDR1 LNHNV and CDR2 YYDKDF (reference sequence). The CDR3 DNA is TGTGCCACCAGCGAACCCCCTGACTCCTACAATGAGCAGTTCTTC. Amino acids: CATSEPPDSYNEQFF.

The V call is TRBV12-3 or TRBV12-4, the J call TRBJ1-2; no clear D. Trimming took 6 bases from V and 6 from J, leaving 14 bases between them. The CDR3 is 13 residues long. CDR3 residues: CASRYPLGNGYTF. As DNA, the CDR3 is TGTGCCAGCAGATATCCCCTAGGCAATGGCTACACCTTC.

The chain links TRBV6-5 to TRBJ1-5; D is uncertain. The germline V gene has CDR1 MNHEY and CDR2 SVGAGI. CDR3 length: 15 residues. The V and J ends lost 2 bases and 1 base respectively, with 9 bases between them. In DNA form, the CDR3 reads TGTGCCAGCAGTTACGGCTCCGGAAGCAATCAGCCCCAGCATTTT. This encodes CASSYGSGSNQPQHF.

This chain connects TRBV29-1 to TRBJ1-2; D ambiguous. Germline CDR1 and CDR2: SQVTM and ANQGSEA. V shed 3 bases and J shed 4 bases, with 18 bases lying between them. There are 15 residues in the CDR3. CDR3 DNA sequence: TGCAGCGTTGACAAGAGCGGGCCGGAGGGCTATGGCTACACCTTC. Its protein is CSVDKSGPEGYGYTF.

This sequence joins TRBV7-9 and TRBJ2-3; weak D call: TRBD1 (5 bases). This CDR3 contains 14 residues. Deletions cut 2 bases from V and 2 bases from J, with 8 bases between. Germline V CDR1 and CDR2: SEHNR, FQNEAQ (reference sequence). This CDR3 reads CASSLSTATDTQYF. As DNA, the CDR3 is TGTGCCAGCAGCTTATCGACAGCCACAGATACGCAGTATTTT.

J is TRBJ1-2 and V is TRBV18; tentative D call: TRBD1 (5 bases). CDR3 length: 15 residues. Germline V gene lookup returns CDR1 KGHSH and CDR2 LQKENI. Trimming removed 2 bases from V and 0 bases from J, with 10 bases in between. The DNA for the CDR3 is TGTGCCAGCTCACCAAGACAGAATGCTAACTATGGCTACACCTTC. Encoded protein: CASSPRQNANYGYTF.

The genes are TRBV7-2 and TRBJ2-1, with a weak D call TRBD1 (5 bases). The CDR3 totals 11 residues. Germline loops: CDR1 SGHTA, CDR2 FQGNSA. Trimming cost V 7 bases and J 10 bases, with 11 bases left between them. Here the CDR3 DNA reads TGTGCCAGCACCCAGGGTAAGGAGCAGTTCTTC. This translates into CASTQGKEQFF.

The chain combines TRBV7-2 with TRBJ1-2, with 7 bases fitting TRBD1. CDR1 is SGHTA, CDR2 FQGNSA, per germline. The CDR3 spans 15 residues. Trimming took 4 bases from V and 4 from J; bases not matched to a gene: 9. The CDR3 coding sequence is TGTGCCAGCAGCTCCCGGACAGGACGACTCTATGGCTACACCTTC. Its translation is CASSSRTGRLYGYTF.

The chain links TRBV28 to TRBJ1-1; D unclear. Between the trimmed V and J ends, which lost 5 bases and 4 bases, there was a span of 17 bases. The CDR3 spans 15 residues. CDR1 and CDR2 from the germline V gene are MDHEN and SYDVKM. Written as DNA, the CDR3 is TGTGCCAGCAGTCTTACCTCCGTGGGTAGCACTGAAGCTTTCTTT. Translation gives CASSLTSVGSTEAFF.